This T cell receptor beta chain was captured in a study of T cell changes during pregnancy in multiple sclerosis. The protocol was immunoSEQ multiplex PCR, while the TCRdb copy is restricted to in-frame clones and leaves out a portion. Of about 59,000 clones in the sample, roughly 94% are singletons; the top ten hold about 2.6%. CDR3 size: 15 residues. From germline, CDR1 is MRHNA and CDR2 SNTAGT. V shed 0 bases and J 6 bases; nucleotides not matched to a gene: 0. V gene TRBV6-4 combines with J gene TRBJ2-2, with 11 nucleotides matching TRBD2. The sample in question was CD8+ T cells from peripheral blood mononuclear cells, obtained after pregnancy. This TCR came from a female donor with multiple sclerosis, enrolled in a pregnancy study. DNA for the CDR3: TGTGCCAGCAGTGACTCACTAGCGGGAGCCGGGGAGCTGTTTTTT. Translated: CASSDSLAGAGELFF.